The rows below give T cell receptor beta chains drawn from one sample of a study of cytomegalovirus exposure and HLA in healthy donors. The method was immunoSEQ multiplex PCR; TCRdb's version includes in-frame clones alone and lacks a portion of them. The sample holds roughly 250,000 clones; about four fifths are singletons and the top ten take roughly 0.31%. The material sequenced was PBMCs. All receptors derive from a girl aged 2 to 10 in good health and CMV-seronegative. Each CDR3 is given with its conserved first and last residue. Each record gives: V gene, J gene, D gene, clone size, CDR3 protein, CDR3 DNA. D genes are given only for firm matches. Clone size is given for some rows only: seen once, a few or many times, or a class if the clone is expanded.

v_call: TRBV12-2; j_call: TRBJ1-6; d_call: -; clone_size: -; cdr3_aa: CASRSRALQGRNSPLHF; cdr3_nt: TGTGCAAGTCGCTCCAGAGCACTACAGGGAAGGAATTCACCCCTCCACTTT
v_call: TRBV6-1; j_call: TRBJ1-5; d_call: TRBD1; clone_size: -; cdr3_aa: CASTAGGYSNQPQHF; cdr3_nt: TGTGCCAGCACGGCAGGGGGGTATAGCAATCAGCCCCAGCATTTT
v_call: TRBV5-1; j_call: TRBJ2-1; d_call: TRBD2; clone_size: -; cdr3_aa: CASSTTSGRSDEQFF; cdr3_nt: TGCGCCAGCAGCACGACTAGCGGGAGATCGGATGAGCAGTTCTTC
v_call: TRBV4-1; j_call: TRBJ2-7; d_call: TRBD2; clone_size: -; cdr3_aa: CASSQDAGTSGYEQYF; cdr3_nt: TGCGCCAGCAGCCAAGACGCGGGGACTAGCGGCTACGAGCAGTACTTC
v_call: TRBV19; j_call: TRBJ2-3; d_call: -; clone_size: -; cdr3_aa: CASSIYRQGSDTQYF; cdr3_nt: TGTGCCAGTAGTATTTACCGCCAGGGCTCGGATACGCAGTATTTT
v_call: TRBV30; j_call: TRBJ1-4; d_call: TRBD1; clone_size: -; cdr3_aa: CAWEEGTGTEKLFF; cdr3_nt: TGTGCCTGGGAAGAAGGGACAGGGACGGAAAAACTGTTTTTT
v_call: TRBV19; j_call: TRBJ2-7; d_call: TRBD2; clone_size: -; cdr3_aa: CASSMGGFAYEQYF; cdr3_nt: TGTGCCAGTAGTATGGGAGGGTTCGCCTACGAGCAGTACTTC
v_call: TRBV10-1; j_call: TRBJ2-5; d_call: -; clone_size: -; cdr3_aa: CASSESTGVETQYF; cdr3_nt: TGCGCCAGCAGTGAGTCGACAGGAGTGGAGACCCAGTACTTC
v_call: TRBV4-1; j_call: TRBJ2-3; d_call: TRBD2; clone_size: -; cdr3_aa: CASSQERSGATDTQYF; cdr3_nt: TGCGCCAGCAGCCAAGAAAGAAGCGGGGCCACAGATACGCAGTATTTT
v_call: TRBV11-2; j_call: TRBJ2-1; d_call: -; clone_size: -; cdr3_aa: CASSLQGGIFWEQFF; cdr3_nt: TGTGCCAGCAGCTTACAGGGGGGAATCTTTTGGGAGCAGTTCTTC
v_call: TRBV7-9; j_call: TRBJ2-1; d_call: TRBD2; clone_size: -; cdr3_aa: CASSLAHLAGGTNEQFF; cdr3_nt: TGTGCCAGCAGCTTAGCCCACCTAGCGGGGGGGACGAATGAGCAGTTCTTC
v_call: TRBV9; j_call: TRBJ2-7; d_call: -; clone_size: -; cdr3_aa: CASSVSTGSAYEQYF; cdr3_nt: TGTGCCAGCAGCGTAAGTACAGGGAGTGCGTACGAGCAGTACTTC
v_call: TRBV28; j_call: TRBJ1-6; d_call: TRBD1; clone_size: few; cdr3_aa: CASRIGTGDYNSPLHF; cdr3_nt: TGTGCCAGCAGAATAGGGACAGGGGACTATAATTCACCCCTCCACTTT
v_call: TRBV5-4; j_call: TRBJ2-7; d_call: TRBD2; clone_size: -; cdr3_aa: CASSFSQGVYYSGRAYEQYF; cdr3_nt: TGTGCCAGCAGCTTTTCCCAGGGAGTATATTATAGCGGGAGGGCCTACGAGCAGTACTTC
v_call: TRBV6-1; j_call: TRBJ1-2; d_call: TRBD1; clone_size: -; cdr3_aa: CASDRGRGYTF; cdr3_nt: TGTGCCAGCGACAGGGGTCGTGGCTACACCTTC
v_call: TRBV11-3; j_call: TRBJ2-5; d_call: -; clone_size: -; cdr3_aa: CASSLMPGETQYF; cdr3_nt: TGTGCCAGCAGCTTAATGCCGGGTGAGACCCAGTACTTC
v_call: TRBV7-9; j_call: TRBJ2-7; d_call: TRBD2; clone_size: -; cdr3_aa: CSSSFLGGGRPRYEQYF; cdr3_nt: TGTTCCAGCAGCTTCCTAGGCGGGGGGCGGCCCCGCTACGAGCAGTACTTC
v_call: TRBV29-1; j_call: TRBJ2-7; d_call: TRBD2; clone_size: -; cdr3_aa: CSVEIGRDRLYEQYF; cdr3_nt: TGCAGCGTTGAAATCGGGAGGGATCGACTTTACGAGCAGTACTTC
v_call: TRBV2; j_call: TRBJ1-5; d_call: TRBD1; clone_size: -; cdr3_aa: CASSDWWTGGNQPQHF; cdr3_nt: TGTGCCAGCAGTGATTGGTGGACAGGGGGCAATCAGCCCCAGCATTTT
v_call: TRBV10-1; j_call: TRBJ1-3; d_call: TRBD1; clone_size: -; cdr3_aa: CASIGQGAYSMGSGNTIYF; cdr3_nt: TGCGCCAGCATAGGACAGGGGGCCTACTCCATGGGTTCTGGAAACACCATATATTTT
v_call: TRBV9; j_call: TRBJ2-5; d_call: -; clone_size: -; cdr3_aa: CASSVGVQGWGNQETQYF; cdr3_nt: TGTGCCAGCAGCGTAGGGGTCCAGGGTTGGGGTAACCAAGAGACCCAGTACTTC
v_call: TRBV19; j_call: TRBJ2-1; d_call: -; clone_size: -; cdr3_aa: CASSMSRVNEQFF; cdr3_nt: TGTGCCAGTAGTATGTCCAGGGTGAATGAGCAGTTCTTC
v_call: TRBV14; j_call: TRBJ1-2; d_call: -; clone_size: -; cdr3_aa: CASSLTGFYGYTF; cdr3_nt: TGTGCCAGCAGCCTTACAGGATTCTATGGCTACACCTTC
v_call: TRBV18; j_call: TRBJ2-2; d_call: -; clone_size: -; cdr3_aa: CASSPRTPNTGELFF; cdr3_nt: TGTGCCAGCTCACCCAGGACACCGAACACCGGGGAGCTGTTTTTT
v_call: TRBV18; j_call: TRBJ2-5; d_call: TRBD2; clone_size: -; cdr3_aa: CASSPTSGAWYQETQYF; cdr3_nt: TGTGCCAGCTCACCGACTAGCGGGGCGTGGTACCAAGAGACCCAGTACTTC
v_call: TRBV13; j_call: TRBJ2-5; d_call: -; clone_size: -; cdr3_aa: CASSPRLVETQYF; cdr3_nt: TGTGCCAGCAGCCCCCGTCTTGTTGAGACCCAGTACTTC
v_call: TRBV14; j_call: TRBJ2-1; d_call: -; clone_size: -; cdr3_aa: CASSQVISVDRHEQFF; cdr3_nt: TGTGCCAGCAGCCAAGTGATCAGCGTTGATCGTCATGAGCAGTTCTTC
v_call: TRBV6-1; j_call: TRBJ2-7; d_call: TRBD1; clone_size: -; cdr3_aa: CASSRDRDEQYF; cdr3_nt: TGTGCCAGCAGCCGGGACAGGGACGAGCAGTACTTC
v_call: TRBV9; j_call: TRBJ1-6; d_call: TRBD1; clone_size: -; cdr3_aa: CASSADPTGVVSPLHF; cdr3_nt: TGTGCCAGCAGCGCAGACCCGACAGGGGTAGTTTCACCCCTCCACTTT
v_call: TRBV29-1; j_call: TRBJ1-1; d_call: -; clone_size: -; cdr3_aa: CSVRPQENTEAFF; cdr3_nt: TGCAGCGTTCGCCCCCAGGAGAACACTGAAGCTTTCTTT
v_call: TRBV7-9; j_call: TRBJ1-2; d_call: -; clone_size: -; cdr3_aa: CASSRVGQYGYTF; cdr3_nt: TGTGCCAGCAGCCGGGTAGGACAGTATGGCTACACCTTC
v_call: TRBV30; j_call: TRBJ1-4; d_call: -; clone_size: -; cdr3_aa: CAVGRLSTNEKLFF; cdr3_nt: TGTGCCGTTGGCAGGCTTTCAACTAATGAAAAACTGTTTTTT
v_call: TRBV19; j_call: TRBJ1-2; d_call: TRBD1; clone_size: -; cdr3_aa: CASNFDRVNYGYTF; cdr3_nt: TGTGCCAGTAATTTTGACAGGGTCAACTATGGCTACACCTTC
v_call: TRBV27; j_call: TRBJ1-1; d_call: -; clone_size: -; cdr3_aa: CASSVRDSRNTEAFF; cdr3_nt: TGTGCCAGCAGTGTTCGGGACTCACGGAACACTGAAGCTTTCTTT
v_call: TRBV6-5; j_call: TRBJ2-1; d_call: -; clone_size: few; cdr3_aa: CASSYFGGVEQFF; cdr3_nt: TGTGCCAGCAGTTACTTCGGGGGAGTGGAGCAGTTCTTC
v_call: TRBV7-2; j_call: TRBJ1-2; d_call: -; clone_size: -; cdr3_aa: CASTLGVGYGYTF; cdr3_nt: TGTGCCAGCACCCTAGGGGTTGGCTATGGCTACACCTTC
v_call: TRBV30; j_call: TRBJ2-7; d_call: TRBD2; clone_size: -; cdr3_aa: CAYTVSGRSSYEQYF; cdr3_nt: TGTGCCTACACCGTTAGCGGGAGGAGCTCCTACGAGCAGTACTTC
v_call: TRBV5-5; j_call: TRBJ1-3; d_call: TRBD1; clone_size: -; cdr3_aa: CASSLTGVDGNTIYF; cdr3_nt: TGTGCCAGCAGCTTAACAGGGGTCGATGGAAACACCATATATTTT
v_call: TRBV5-6; j_call: TRBJ2-7; d_call: -; clone_size: -; cdr3_aa: CASSFLGMAGLYEQYF; cdr3_nt: TGTGCCAGCAGCTTTTTGGGTATGGCAGGGCTCTACGAGCAGTACTTC
v_call: TRBV23-1; j_call: TRBJ2-3; d_call: TRBD2; clone_size: -; cdr3_aa: CASSLRGERTDTQYF; cdr3_nt: TGCGCCAGCAGTCTCCGGGGGGAAAGAACAGATACGCAGTATTTT
v_call: TRBV5-1; j_call: TRBJ1-6; d_call: TRBD1; clone_size: few; cdr3_aa: CASSLRQGGSNSPLHF; cdr3_nt: TGCGCCAGCAGCTTGAGACAGGGAGGCAGTAATTCACCCCTCCACTTT
v_call: TRBV5-1; j_call: TRBJ2-7; d_call: -; clone_size: -; cdr3_aa: CASSLEPTQSGGYEQYF; cdr3_nt: TGCGCCAGCAGCTTGGAGCCCACTCAGTCAGGAGGCTACGAGCAGTACTTC
v_call: TRBV30; j_call: TRBJ2-7; d_call: -; clone_size: -; cdr3_aa: CAWRTQGTSGYEQYF; cdr3_nt: TGTGCCTGGAGGACCCAGGGCACATCGGGCTACGAGCAGTACTTC
v_call: TRBV2; j_call: TRBJ2-7; d_call: TRBD1; clone_size: -; cdr3_aa: CASSEIRTGGSYEQYF; cdr3_nt: TGTGCCAGCAGTGAAATCAGGACAGGGGGCTCCTACGAGCAGTACTTC
v_call: TRBV12-5; j_call: TRBJ2-2; d_call: TRBD2; clone_size: -; cdr3_aa: CASASPGGIRELFF; cdr3_nt: TGTGCTAGTGCCTCACCGGGGGGTATCAGGGAGCTGTTTTTT
v_call: TRBV13; j_call: TRBJ2-7; d_call: -; clone_size: -; cdr3_aa: CASSLGHLGGEQYF; cdr3_nt: TGTGCCAGCAGCTTAGGACACTTAGGGGGTGAGCAGTACTTC
v_call: TRBV19; j_call: TRBJ1-1; d_call: -; clone_size: -; cdr3_aa: CASSIKAPREAFF; cdr3_nt: TGTGCCAGTAGTATCAAGGCTCCGAGGGAAGCTTTCTTT
v_call: TRBV27; j_call: TRBJ2-1; d_call: -; clone_size: -; cdr3_aa: CASSHQPGRGDEQFF; cdr3_nt: TGTGCCAGCAGCCATCAACCCGGGAGAGGGGATGAGCAGTTCTTC
v_call: TRBV7-9; j_call: TRBJ2-5; d_call: -; clone_size: -; cdr3_aa: CASSPGVQERETQYF; cdr3_nt: TGTGCCAGCAGCCCAGGTGTCCAGGAACGCGAGACCCAGTACTTC
v_call: TRBV6-1; j_call: TRBJ1-2; d_call: TRBD1; clone_size: -; cdr3_aa: CASRTQTGRDGYTF; cdr3_nt: TGTGCCAGCAGGACCCAGACAGGGAGAGATGGCTACACCTTC
v_call: TRBV4-1; j_call: TRBJ2-1; d_call: TRBD1; clone_size: -; cdr3_aa: CASSQRDRSKMSSYNEQFF; cdr3_nt: TGCGCCAGCAGCCAACGGGACAGGAGTAAGATGAGCTCCTACAATGAGCAGTTCTTC